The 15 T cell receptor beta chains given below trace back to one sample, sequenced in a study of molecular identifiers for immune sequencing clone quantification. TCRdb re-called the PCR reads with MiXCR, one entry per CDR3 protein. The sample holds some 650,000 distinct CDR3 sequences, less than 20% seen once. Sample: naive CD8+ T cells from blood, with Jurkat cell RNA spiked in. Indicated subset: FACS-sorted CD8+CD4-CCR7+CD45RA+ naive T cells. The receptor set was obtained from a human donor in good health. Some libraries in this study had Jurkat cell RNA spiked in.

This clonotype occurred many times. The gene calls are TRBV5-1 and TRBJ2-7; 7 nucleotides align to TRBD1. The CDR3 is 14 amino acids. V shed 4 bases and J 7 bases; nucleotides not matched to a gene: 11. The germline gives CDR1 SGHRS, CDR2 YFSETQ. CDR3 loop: CASSTVDRAGEQYF. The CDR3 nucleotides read TGCGCCAGCAGCACAGTCGACAGGGCAGGGGAGCAGTACTTC.

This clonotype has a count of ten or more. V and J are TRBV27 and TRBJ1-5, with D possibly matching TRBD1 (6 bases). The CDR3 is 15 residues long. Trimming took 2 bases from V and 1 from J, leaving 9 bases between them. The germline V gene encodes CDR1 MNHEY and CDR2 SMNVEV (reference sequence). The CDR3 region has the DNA TGTGCCAGCAGTTTAAGACAGGTCAGCAATCAGCCCCAGCATTTT. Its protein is CASSLRQVSNQPQHF.

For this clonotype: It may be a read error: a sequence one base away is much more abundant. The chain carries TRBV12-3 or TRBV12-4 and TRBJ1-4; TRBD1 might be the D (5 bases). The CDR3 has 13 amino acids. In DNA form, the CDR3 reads TGTGTCAGCAGGAGTGGGGCGGGTGAAAAACTGTTTTTT. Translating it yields CVSRSGAGEKLFF.

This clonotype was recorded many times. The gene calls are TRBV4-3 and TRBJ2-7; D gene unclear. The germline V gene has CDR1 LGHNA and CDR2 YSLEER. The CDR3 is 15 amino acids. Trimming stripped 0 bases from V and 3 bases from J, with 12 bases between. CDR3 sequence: CASSQDLGPYYEQYF. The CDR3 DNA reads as TGCGCCAGCAGCCAAGACCTTGGACCGTACTACGAGCAGTACTTC.

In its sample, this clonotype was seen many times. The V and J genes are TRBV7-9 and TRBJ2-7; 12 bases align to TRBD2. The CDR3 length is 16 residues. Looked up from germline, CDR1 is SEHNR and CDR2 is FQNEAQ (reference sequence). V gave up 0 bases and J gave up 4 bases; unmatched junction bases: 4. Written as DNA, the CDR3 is TGTGCCAGCAGCTTAGCGGGACTAGCGGGCCCGTACGAGCAGTACTTC. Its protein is CASSLAGLAGPYEQYF.

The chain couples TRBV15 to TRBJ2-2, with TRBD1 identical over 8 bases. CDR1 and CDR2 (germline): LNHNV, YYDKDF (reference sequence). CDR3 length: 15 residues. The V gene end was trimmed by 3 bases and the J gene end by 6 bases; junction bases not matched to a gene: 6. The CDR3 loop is CATSSLTGAAGELFF. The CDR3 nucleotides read TGTGCCACCAGCAGTCTGACAGGGGCGGCCGGGGAGCTGTTTTTT.

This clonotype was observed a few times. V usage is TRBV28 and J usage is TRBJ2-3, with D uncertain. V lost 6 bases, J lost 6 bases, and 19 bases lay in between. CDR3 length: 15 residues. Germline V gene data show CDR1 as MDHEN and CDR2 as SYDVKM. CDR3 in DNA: TGTGCCAGCAGCACCAGGAAAAGGGCATTTGATACGCAGTATTTT. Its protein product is CASSTRKRAFDTQYF.

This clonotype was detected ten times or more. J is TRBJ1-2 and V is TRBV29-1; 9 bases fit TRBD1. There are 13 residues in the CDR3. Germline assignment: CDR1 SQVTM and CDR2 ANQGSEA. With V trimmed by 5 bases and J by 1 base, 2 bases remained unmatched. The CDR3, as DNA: TGCAGCGTTCTGACAGGGGGTAACTATGGCTACACCTTC. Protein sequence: CSVLTGGNYGYTF.

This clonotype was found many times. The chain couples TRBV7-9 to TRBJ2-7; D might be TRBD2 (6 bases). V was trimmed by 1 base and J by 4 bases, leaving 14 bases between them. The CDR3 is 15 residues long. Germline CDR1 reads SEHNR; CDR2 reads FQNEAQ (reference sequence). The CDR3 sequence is CASSLVLAGLYEQYF. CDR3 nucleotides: TGTGCCAGCAGCTTAGTTCTGGCGGGACTGTACGAGCAGTACTTC.

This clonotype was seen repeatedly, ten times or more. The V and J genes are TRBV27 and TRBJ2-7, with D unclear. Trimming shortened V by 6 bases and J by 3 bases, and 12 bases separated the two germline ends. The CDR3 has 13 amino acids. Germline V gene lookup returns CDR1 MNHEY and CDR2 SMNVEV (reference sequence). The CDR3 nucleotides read TGTGCCAGCAGACCGACGGGCCACTACGAGCAGTACTTC. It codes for CASRPTGHYEQYF.

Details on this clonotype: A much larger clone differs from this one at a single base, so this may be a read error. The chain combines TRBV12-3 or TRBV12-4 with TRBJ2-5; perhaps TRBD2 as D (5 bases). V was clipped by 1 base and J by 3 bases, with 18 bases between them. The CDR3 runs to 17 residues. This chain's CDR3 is CASSLDEPSWGEETQYF. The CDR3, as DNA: TGTGCCAGCAGTTTAGACGAACCTAGCTGGGGAGAAGAGACCCAGTACTTC.

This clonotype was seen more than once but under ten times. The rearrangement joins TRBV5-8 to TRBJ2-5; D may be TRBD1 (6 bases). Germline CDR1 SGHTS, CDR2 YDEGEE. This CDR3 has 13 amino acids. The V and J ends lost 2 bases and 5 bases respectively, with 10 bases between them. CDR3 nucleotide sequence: TGTGCCAGCAGCTTTAGGACAGAGGAGACCCAGTACTTC. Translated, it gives CASSFRTEETQYF.

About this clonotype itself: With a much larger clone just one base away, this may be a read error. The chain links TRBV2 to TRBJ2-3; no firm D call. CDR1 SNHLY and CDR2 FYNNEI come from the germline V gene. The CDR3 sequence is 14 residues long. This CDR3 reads CASSDRASTDTRYF. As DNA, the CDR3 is TGTGCCAGCAGTGATCGGGCCAGCACAGATACGCGGTATTTT.

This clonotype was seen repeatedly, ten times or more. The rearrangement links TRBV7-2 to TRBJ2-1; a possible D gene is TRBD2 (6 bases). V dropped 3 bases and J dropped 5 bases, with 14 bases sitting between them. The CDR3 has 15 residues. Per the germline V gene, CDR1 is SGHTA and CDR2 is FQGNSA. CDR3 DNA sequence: TGTGCCAGCAGCTTGTTTGCGGGATTCGACAATGAGCAGTTCTTC. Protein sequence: CASSLFAGFDNEQFF.

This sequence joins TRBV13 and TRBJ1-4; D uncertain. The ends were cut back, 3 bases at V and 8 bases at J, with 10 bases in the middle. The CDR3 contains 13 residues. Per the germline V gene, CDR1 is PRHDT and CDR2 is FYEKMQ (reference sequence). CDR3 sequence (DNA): TGTGCCAGCAGCTTGGGCACTGGGGAAAAACTGTTTTTT. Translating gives CASSLGTGEKLFF.